Each of the 29 T cell receptor beta chains below was sequenced from the same sample in a study of blood T cell repertoires in COVID-19. Generated by immunoSEQ multiplex PCR, the TCRdb table keeps only in-frame clones and is missing some. Among about 250,000 clones, around 86% were seen once, and the ten largest hold 15% to 17%. The sequencing sample was made of PBMCs or T cells enriched from blood (not recorded which). The receptors stem from a man between 18 and 29 years old who had recovered from COVID-19.

The chain has TRBV29-1 and TRBJ2-1; 7 bases align to TRBD2. Looked up from germline, CDR1 is SQVTM and CDR2 is ANQGSEA. V was clipped by 4 bases and J by 3 bases; unmatched bases: 3. This CDR3 comprises 13 residues. The CDR3 here is CSVGSGVYNEQFF. In DNA, the CDR3 is TGCAGCGTTGGCAGCGGGGTCTACAATGAGCAGTTCTTC.

The V gene is TRBV2, the J gene TRBJ1-1; a weak D match, TRBD1 (5 bases). The CDR3 contains 14 residues. Trimming removed 4 bases from V and 1 base from J, with 10 bases in between. Germline CDR1 reads SNHLY; CDR2 reads FYNNEI. The DNA for the CDR3 is TGTGCCAGCAGTGGGGGGGTGGAGAACACTGAAGCTTTCTTT. This codes for CASSGGVENTEAFF. Full variable domain (remainder filled in from reference TRBV2 and TRBJ1-1): EPEVTQTPSHQVTQMGQEVILRCVPISNHLYFYWYRQILGQKVEFLVSFYNNEISEKSEIFDDQFSVERPDGSNFTLKIRSTKLEDSAMYFCASSGGVENTEAFFGQGTRLTVV.

V and J are TRBV10-3 and TRBJ2-1; 11 bases map to TRBD2. V shed 6 bases, J shed 8 bases, and the junction held 9 bases outside the gene matches. This CDR3 spans 15 amino acids. The germline CDR1 and CDR2 sequences are ENHRY and SYGVKD. The CDR3 nucleotides are TGTGCCATCAGATTCGCTAGCGGGGGGTTCGATGAGCAGTTCTTC. Translating gives CAIRFASGGFDEQFF.

The chain links TRBV5-1 to TRBJ2-1; 11 bases match TRBD2. Germline trimming cut 2 bases from V and 5 bases from J; bases unmatched to any gene: 3. The CDR3 is 15 residues long. CDR1 is SGHRS and CDR2 is YFSETQ in the germline V gene. The CDR3 coding sequence is TGCGCCAGCAGCTTTACGGGACTAGCGGACAATGAGCAGTTCTTC. As protein: CASSFTGLADNEQFF.

The chain links TRBV3-1 (or the pseudogene TRBV3-2) to TRBJ2-5, with D possibly being TRBD2 (7 bases). This CDR3 contains 15 residues. Germline CDR1 and CDR2: LGHDT and YNNKEL (reference sequence). Trimming shortened V by 4 bases and J by 5 bases, and 17 bases separated the two germline ends. The chain's CDR3 is CASSPLMGGGETQYF. The CDR3 coding sequence is TGTGCCAGCAGCCCCCTTATGGGAGGGGGGGAGACCCAGTACTTC.

This chain links TRBV5-5 with TRBJ2-7; a possible D gene is TRBD2 (5 bases). With 4 bases removed from V and 3 bases from J, the gap between germline ends came to 20 bases. From germline, CDR1 is SGHKS and CDR2 YYEKEE (reference sequence). There are 16 residues in the CDR3. For the CDR3, the DNA is TGTGCCAGCAGCCTGGGCCGGCTAGCAGCTAACTACGAGCAGTACTTC. As protein: CASSLGRLAANYEQYF.

This clone was observed at least ten times. This chain joins TRBV14 and TRBJ1-2, with D perhaps TRBD1 (5 bases). The CDR3 has 14 residues. V shed 1 base and J shed 5 bases, with 11 bases lying between them. CDR1 and CDR2 from the germline V gene are SGHDN and FVKESK. CDR3 region: CASSQVAGQYGYTF. CDR3 DNA: TGTGCCAGCAGCCAAGTTGCAGGGCAGTATGGCTACACCTTC.

The chain links TRBV3-1 (or the pseudogene TRBV3-2) to TRBJ1-2; D ambiguous. Germline values: CDR1 LGHDT, CDR2 YNNKEL (reference sequence). With 0 bases removed from V and 7 bases from J, the gap between germline ends came to 3 bases. The length of the CDR3 is 11 residues. CDR3 sequence reads: CASSQESGYTF. The CDR3 DNA sequence: TGTGCCAGCAGCCAAGAGAGTGGCTACACCTTC.

This chain uses TRBV6-6 with TRBJ2-1; the match to TRBD1 covers 8 bases. The V gene's germline CDR1 is MNHNY and CDR2 SVGAGI (reference sequence). With 6 bases clipped from V and 0 bases from J, the junction kept 1 base outside the gene matches. The CDR3 covers 14 residues. The CDR3 protein is CASRGTGSYNEQFF. The CDR3 region has the DNA TGTGCCAGCAGGGGGACAGGCTCCTACAATGAGCAGTTCTTC.

J is TRBJ2-5 and V is TRBV19; 12 bases are a match to TRBD1. Germline V CDR1 and CDR2: LNHDA, SQIVND (reference sequence). The trim removed 4 bases at V and 3 bases at J, leaving 3 bases unmatched. This CDR3 has 15 residues. CDR3 DNA sequence: TGTGCCAGTAGTAAAGGGACAGGGGGCAAAGAGACCCAGTACTTC. Its translation is CASSKGTGGKETQYF.

J is TRBJ1-1 and V is TRBV7-2; 7 bases are a match to TRBD1. The CDR3 contains 14 residues. Germline V lookup: CDR1 SGHTA, CDR2 FQGNSA. J was trimmed by 2 bases and V by 8 bases; bases with no gene match: 8. The chain's CDR3 is CASSPDRFNTEAFF. In DNA, the CDR3 is TGTGCCAGCTCTCCGGACAGGTTCAACACTGAAGCTTTCTTT.

As concerns this clone: A much larger clone differs from this one at a single base, so this may be a read error. DNA of the CDR3: TGTGCCAGCAGCCCTGGACAGGGGTTCTACAATGAGCAGTTCTTC. Its translation is CASSPGQGFYNEQFF. The rearrangement uses TRBV14 and TRBJ2-1, with 9 bases matching TRBD1. This CDR3 has 15 residues. CDR1 and CDR2 (germline): SGHDN, FVKESK. The ends lost 4 bases at V and 3 bases at J; junction bases unmatched: 4.

The rearrangement links TRBV5-1 to TRBJ1-5; TRBD1 aligns across 9 bases. Germline V CDR1 and CDR2: SGHRS, YFSETQ. J was trimmed by 3 bases and V by 4 bases; bases with no gene match: 8. The CDR3 runs to 16 residues. CDR3 in amino acids: CASSAGTGIINQPQHF. The DNA of the CDR3 is TGCGCCAGCAGCGCCGGGACAGGGATTATCAATCAGCCCCAGCATTTT.

The chain combines TRBV3-1 (or the pseudogene TRBV3-2) with TRBJ2-3; TRBD2 matches at 10 bases. Germline trimming cut 10 bases from V and 5 bases from J; bases unmatched to any gene: 6. This CDR3 contains 13 residues. Germline V CDR1 and CDR2: LGHDT, YNNKEL (reference sequence). The CDR3 DNA reads as TGTGCCATAGGACAGCGGGGGGGAGATACGCAGTATTTT. This translates into CAIGQRGGDTQYF.

The chain recombines TRBV2 with TRBJ2-2; weak D call: TRBD2 (6 bases). Germline V CDR1 and CDR2: SNHLY, FYNNEI. Trimming removed 5 bases at V and 6 bases at J, with 22 bases between. The CDR3 contains 17 residues. The CDR3, as DNA: TGTGCCAGCAGTATTTTTCCAGGGAGGCCTGCGTCCGGGGAGCTGTTTTTT. It is translated as CASSIFPGRPASGELFF.

V is TRBV29-1 and J is TRBJ1-2, with D perhaps TRBD1 (5 bases). The V end lost 6 bases, the J end lost 0 bases, and 17 bases lay between the germline ends. Germline V lookup: CDR1 SQVTM, CDR2 ANQGSEA. CDR3 length equals 15 residues. The CDR3 DNA is TGCAGCGTCTACCGTATACAGGCGCCTAACTATGGCTACACCTTC. Residues: CSVYRIQAPNYGYTF.

The rearrangement joins TRBV30 to TRBJ2-3; D remains ambiguous. CDR3 length: 13 residues. The germline CDR1 and CDR2 sequences are GTSNPN and SVGIG (reference sequence). V gave up 8 bases and J gave up 6 bases, with 18 bases separating them. CDR3 DNA: TGTGCCGGGATGCGTGCCCGTTGGGATACGCAGTATTTT. Translated, it gives CAGMRARWDTQYF.

This chain joins TRBV7-3 and TRBJ2-5, with 10 bases lining up with TRBD2. The length of the CDR3 is 17 residues. The ends lost 5 bases at V and 5 bases at J; junction bases unmatched: 14. The V gene's germline CDR1 is SGHTA and CDR2 FQGTGA. CDR3 DNA: TGTGCCAGCAGCAAACAAGGGGGAGCGGGAGGGTTGGAGACCCAGTACTTC. It translates to CASSKQGGAGGLETQYF.

Regarding this clone: This CDR3 is also generated by other DNA sequences in the sample. The chain uses TRBV6-5 and TRBJ1-2; 11 bases fit TRBD1. Losses at the gene ends were 6 bases for V and 4 bases for J; bases not matched to a gene: 4. Germline V gene lookup returns CDR1 MNHEY and CDR2 SVGAGI. The CDR3 sequence is 14 residues long. The chain's CDR3 is CASRGQGGRYGYTF. CDR3 nucleotides: TGTGCCAGCAGGGGACAGGGGGGACGCTATGGCTACACCTTC.

The rearrangement uses TRBV10-3 and TRBJ2-1, with TRBD2 as a possible D gene (5 bases). V lost 3 bases and J 6 bases, leaving 15 bases between the germline ends. The CDR3 covers 15 residues. The germline V gene encodes CDR1 ENHRY and CDR2 SYGVKD. CDR3 sequence: CAISDIQAGVNEQFF. In nucleotides, the CDR3 is TGTGCCATCAGTGATATTCAGGCGGGTGTCAATGAGCAGTTCTTC.

The rearrangement uses TRBV28 and TRBJ2-2, with 9 bases aligning to TRBD1. Germline V gene lookup returns CDR1 MDHEN and CDR2 SYDVKM. The junction had 8 bases not matched to a gene; V was cut back by 5 bases and J by 7 bases. This CDR3 spans 15 amino acids. In nucleotides, the CDR3 is TGTGCCAGCAGTACCGGGACAGGGAGGAACGGGGAGCTGTTTTTT. It encodes CASSTGTGRNGELFF. The full variable domain, completed using reference TRBV28 and TRBJ2-2, is DVKVTQSSRYLVKRTGEKVFLECVQDMDHENMFWYRQDPGLGLRLIYFSYDVKMKEKGDIPEGYSVSREKKERFSLILESASTNQTSMYLCASSTGTGRNGELFFGEGSRLTVL.

The genes are TRBV30 and TRBJ2-7; TRBD2 matches at 11 bases. Germline V CDR1 and CDR2: GTSNPN, SVGIG (reference sequence). Losses at the gene ends were 0 bases for V and 2 bases for J; bases not matched to a gene: 12. The CDR3 consists of 18 residues. The DNA of the CDR3 is TGTGCCTGGAGTGTACGTCGGCTAGCGGGGGGCCTTCCCTACGAGCAGTACTTC. This translates into CAWSVRRLAGGLPYEQYF.

The chain employs TRBV27 and TRBJ1-6, with TRBD1 as a possible D gene (6 bases). This CDR3 spans 17 amino acids. Germline lookup yields CDR1 MNHEY and CDR2 SMNVEV (reference sequence). Trimming took 6 bases from V and 0 from J, leaving 15 bases between them. CDR3 DNA: TGTGCCAGCAGACTTATGGGGGCGAGCTCCTATAATTCACCCCTCCACTTT. Its protein is CASRLMGASSYNSPLHF.

The CDR3 reads CASSLYSGDGYTF. The DNA of the CDR3 is TGTGCCAGCAGTCTCTATAGCGGGGACGGCTACACCTTC. This chain uses TRBV12-3 or TRBV12-4 with TRBJ1-2, with a possible D match to TRBD1 (5 bases). The CDR3 contains 13 residues. The V end was cut by 5 bases, the J end by 8 bases, with 15 bases between.

CDR3 in DNA: TGTGCCACCACGGACACAGGGGATGGCTACACCTTC. Encoded protein: CATTDTGDGYTF. The chain is built from TRBV24-1 and TRBJ1-2; 7 bases are shared with TRBD1. CDR3 size: 12 residues. Germline lookup yields CDR1 KGHDR and CDR2 SFDVKD. The trim removed 8 bases at V and 6 bases at J, leaving 5 bases unmatched.

The chain combines TRBV2 with TRBJ1-4, with 8 bases that match TRBD1. This CDR3 has 14 amino acids. J gave up 6 bases and V 7 bases, and 7 bases lay outside the gene matches. The germline V gene encodes CDR1 SNHLY and CDR2 FYNNEI. CDR3 bases: TGTGCCAGCACAAGAAGGACAGGGCATGAAAAACTGTTTTTT. This translates into CASTRRTGHEKLFF.

This clone has just one count. V is TRBV2 and J is TRBJ2-5, with D tentatively TRBD1 (6 bases). Germline values: CDR1 SNHLY, CDR2 FYNNEI. Trimming removed 6 bases from V and 1 base from J, with 12 bases in between. CDR3 size: 14 residues. In DNA, the CDR3 is TGTGCCAGCAGGGAGACAGGACCCCAAGAGACCCAGTACTTC. It is translated as CASRETGPQETQYF.

The rearrangement uses TRBV7-6 and TRBJ2-5, with 7 bases aligning to TRBD1. Germline loops: CDR1 SGHVS, CDR2 FNYEAQ. This CDR3 region has 15 residues. With V trimmed by 5 bases and J by 5 bases, 11 bases remained unmatched. CDR3 protein: CASSPGTVLMETQYF. The CDR3 nucleotides are TGTGCCAGCAGCCCTGGGACAGTCCTTATGGAGACCCAGTACTTC.

The chain employs TRBV19 and TRBJ2-7, with D possibly matching TRBD2 (5 bases). V was cut by 4 bases and J by 5 bases, with 12 bases left in between. CDR3 length: 13 amino acids. From germline, CDR1 is LNHDA and CDR2 SQIVND (reference sequence). The CDR3 reads CASSKREQHEQYF. The CDR3 DNA sequence: TGTGCCAGTAGTAAGAGGGAGCAACACGAGCAGTACTTC.